The rows below give T cell receptor beta chains drawn from one sample of a study of shared clonotypes between healthy human individuals. Method: immunoSEQ multiplex PCR; TCRdb's copy keeps in-frame clones and lacks some. The sample gives fewer than 3 million clones, just under 95% of which show up once; 0.37% is in the top ten. The sample taken for sequencing was naive CD4+ T cells from PBMCs. Every receptor here comes from a man aged 18 to 29 in good health. Some clones in this sample may be carry-over from other donors' samples. CDR3s include the opening cysteine and the closing phenylalanine or tryptophan. D genes are given only for firm matches. Clone size is stated in some rows and not others, as once, few, many or a class when expanded.

D	J	size	V	DNA	CDR3
TRBD1	TRBJ2-3	-	TRBV5-1	TGCGCCAGCAGCCTACGGACAGGGGGCACAGATACGCAGTATTTT	CASSLRTGGTDTQYF
-	TRBJ2-5	-	TRBV5-1	TGCGCCAGCAGCTTGTGGGCAGGGGAGTGGGAGACCCAGTACTTC	CASSLWAGEWETQYF
TRBD2	TRBJ2-3	-	TRBV7-7	TGTGCCAGCAGCTTGGCGGGGGGGAACACAGATACGCAGTATTTT	CASSLAGGNTDTQYF
-	TRBJ2-1	-	TRBV2	TGTGCCAGCAGAGGACTGGCCAATTCGGAGCAGTTCTTC	CASRGLANSEQFF
-	TRBJ2-5	-	TRBV9	TGTGCCAGCAGCGTAGCTACCAGGGGCAGGGAGACCCAGTACTTC	CASSVATRGRETQYF
TRBD1	TRBJ1-5	-	TRBV7-2	TGTGCCAGCAGCACCAGTGGAAGACAGGGGAGTCAGCCCCAGCATTTT	CASSTSGRQGSQPQHF
-	TRBJ2-2	few	TRBV19	TGTGCCAGTACTAGGGGGGAGGCTACCGGGGAGCTGTTTTTT	CASTRGEATGELFF
-	TRBJ1-3	-	TRBV19	TGTGCCAGTAAACCGGGGGCTGGAAACACCATATATTTT	CASKPGAGNTIYF
-	TRBJ2-5	-	TRBV7-3	TGTGCCAGCAGCTCCACCGGGACCCTTGGGGAGACCCAGTACTTC	CASSSTGTLGETQYF
-	TRBJ1-1	-	TRBV4-2	TGTGCCAGCAGCCAGGAAGGGGTTATGAACACTGAAGCTTTCTTT	CASSQEGVMNTEAFF
TRBD1	TRBJ1-2	-	TRBV28	TGTGCCAGCAGTCCTGAGGGACAGGGGGCGAACTATGGCTACACCTTC	CASSPEGQGANYGYTF
TRBD1	TRBJ2-2	-	TRBV18	TGTGCCAGCTCCCCAGGACAGGTGTCGAACACCGGGGAGCTGTTTTTT	CASSPGQVSNTGELFF
-	TRBJ2-7	-	TRBV29-1	TGCAGCGTCGTAGCCCCGGGACTCTCGAACGAGCAGTACTTC	CSVVAPGLSNEQYF
-	TRBJ2-1	-	TRBV30	TGTGCCAACACCCAGCAGCACAATGAGCAGTTCTTC	CANTQQHNEQFF
TRBD1	TRBJ2-1	once	TRBV4-2	TGTGCCAGCAGCCAAGTGACAGGGTTAGATGAGCAGTTCTTC	CASSQVTGLDEQFF
TRBD1	TRBJ2-5	-	TRBV7-2	TGTGCCAGCAGCTTAGTTACAGGGGGTTCGGAGACCCAGTACTTC	CASSLVTGGSETQYF
TRBD2	TRBJ2-7	-	TRBV27	TGTGCCAGCAGTTTATTTGCGGCGGGAGGGTCTTACGAGCAGTACTTC	CASSLFAAGGSYEQYF
TRBD2	TRBJ2-7	-	TRBV7-2	TGTGCCAGCAGCGCAACGGGACTACCAACCGAGCAGTACTTC	CASSATGLPTEQYF
-	TRBJ1-5	-	TRBV6-5	TGTGCCAGCAGTTACAATTGGGCCCTCAATCAGCCCCAGCATTTT	CASSYNWALNQPQHF
-	TRBJ2-7	-	TRBV5-1	TGCGCCAGCAGCTCCCTGACAGGTTCCTACGAGCAGTACTTC	CASSSLTGSYEQYF
-	TRBJ2-2	-	TRBV18	TGTGCCAGCTCACCTAACAGGATTCGAACCGACCGGGAGCTGTTTTTT	CASSPNRIRTDRELFF
-	TRBJ2-5	-	TRBV15	TGTGCCACCAGCAGAGGGGGCCGAGAGACCCAGTACTTC	CATSRGGRETQYF
-	TRBJ1-1	-	TRBV5-4	TGTGCCAGCAGCTCAACTACGTCGGGGAGCAGTGAAGCTTTCTTT	CASSSTTSGSSEAFF
-	TRBJ2-1	once	TRBV7-9	TGTGCCAGCAGCTCCAGGCCTGGGGATGAGCAGTTCTTC	CASSSRPGDEQFF
-	TRBJ1-5	-	TRBV28	TGTGCCAGCAGCCCATTAGTCTATGGGGGTGGTCAGCCCCAGCATTTT	CASSPLVYGGGQPQHF
TRBD1	TRBJ2-7	-	TRBV6-5	TGTGCCAGCAGGACAGGGGGCTCCTACGAGCAGTACTTC	CASRTGGSYEQYF
-	TRBJ2-3	-	TRBV19	TGTGCCAGTAGTATAGGCCAGGGGAGGGCAGATACGCAGTATTTT	CASSIGQGRADTQYF
-	TRBJ2-1	once	TRBV28	TGTGCCAGCAGTTTAGAGGGCTACGAGCAGTTCTTC	CASSLEGYEQFF
-	TRBJ1-4	-	TRBV28	TGTGCCAGCAGAACGGGGCTCCGGGAAAAACTGTTTTTT	CASRTGLREKLFF
-	TRBJ2-5	-	TRBV28	TGTGCCAGCAGCACTGTGGGAGGGGGCGAAGAGACCCAGTACTTC	CASSTVGGGEETQYF
TRBD2	TRBJ2-7	-	TRBV28	TGTGCCAGCAGTTTACAGCGGGAGGCCACCTACGAGCAGTACTTC	CASSLQREATYEQYF
-	TRBJ1-1	-	TRBV10-1	TGCGCCAGCAGTGTAGGACGGGTGAACACTGAAGCTTTCTTT	CASSVGRVNTEAFF
TRBD2	TRBJ2-1	-	TRBV11-2	TGTGCCAGCAGCTCCTTTAGCGGGAGGTGGGAGCAGTTCTTC	CASSSFSGRWEQFF
-	TRBJ2-1	-	TRBV18	TGTGCCAGCTCCCTATCTAGCCCAGCGGCAAGCTCCTACAATGAGCAGTTCTTC	CASSLSSPAASSYNEQFF
-	TRBJ2-3	once	TRBV9	TGTGCCAGCAGCCCCAGTCGACAATCAGATACGCAGTATTTT	CASSPSRQSDTQYF
TRBD1	TRBJ1-3	-	TRBV7-9	TGTGCCAGCAGCGCCAGGGGGTCGGAACCAGACACCATATATTTT	CASSARGSEPDTIYF
TRBD1	TRBJ1-1	-	TRBV5-1	TGCGCCAGCAGCCTTAGACAGGGGGGTATGAACACTGAAGCTTTCTTT	CASSLRQGGMNTEAFF
-	TRBJ1-1	-	TRBV7-3	TGTGCCAGCAGCCCCAGCCCGCACCCTGGATCGTTT	CASSPSPHPGSF
-	TRBJ1-1	once	TRBV5-1	TGCGCCAGCAGCTGGGGGATGGCGGGAAACACTGAAGCTTTCTTT	CASSWGMAGNTEAFF
TRBD2	TRBJ2-3	-	TRBV11-2	TGTGCCAGCAGCTTATGGGCTAGCGGCAGCACAGATACGCAGTATTTT	CASSLWASGSTDTQYF
TRBD1	TRBJ2-2	-	TRBV27	TGTGCCAGCACCTCGGGACAGGCGAACACCGGGGAGCTGTTTTTT	CASTSGQANTGELFF
TRBD2	TRBJ2-1	-	TRBV19	TGTGCCAGTAGTTCGGGTGTGGGAGGGACTTACAATGAGCAGTTCTTC	CASSSGVGGTYNEQFF
-	TRBJ1-3	once	TRBV6-8	TGTGCCAGCAGTTACCGCGCACCCGGGGCGCCTGGAAACACCATATATTTT	CASSYRAPGAPGNTIYF
-	TRBJ2-3	-	TRBV5-8	TGTGCCAGCAGCTTACGGGACCCAGATACGCAGTATTTT	CASSLRDPDTQYF
-	TRBJ1-5	few	TRBV2	TGTGCCAGCAGTGCTCAGGGACTGTATCAGCCCCAGCATTTT	CASSAQGLYQPQHF
-	TRBJ1-5	once	TRBV10-1	TGCGCCAGCAGTGATGGATCACAAAGCCAGCCCCAGCATTTT	CASSDGSQSQPQHF
TRBD1	TRBJ1-5	once	TRBV19	TGTGCCAGCTCCGCAGGGGGCGCGGGGCAGCCCCAGCATTTT	CASSAGGAGQPQHF
TRBD1	TRBJ2-7	-	TRBV27	TGTGCCAGCAGTCCTTGGACAGGCCGCTACGAGCAGTACTTC	CASSPWTGRYEQYF
TRBD1	TRBJ1-4	-	TRBV5-1	TGCGCCAGCAGCCGGGGACAGAGTAATGAAAAACTGTTTTTT	CASSRGQSNEKLFF
-	TRBJ2-5	-	TRBV27	TGTGCCAGCAGTTCCTACCAAGAGACCCAGTACTTC	CASSSYQETQYF
TRBD2	TRBJ2-1	-	TRBV11-3	TGTGCCAGCAGCCTTTTTCCTAGCGGTCGCTCCTACAATGAGCAGTTCTTC	CASSLFPSGRSYNEQFF
TRBD2	TRBJ2-1	few	TRBV2	TGTGCCAGCACGATCAGCGGGAGGGCCCCCAATGAGCAGTTCTTC	CASTISGRAPNEQFF
-	TRBJ1-1	-	TRBV7-2	TGTGCCAGCAGCTTGGGAACGACTGAAGCTTTCTTT	CASSLGTTEAFF
-	TRBJ2-5	-	TRBV5-6	TGTGCCAGCAGCTTGTACGAGTGGCAGCAAGAGACCCAGTACTTC	CASSLYEWQQETQYF
TRBD1	TRBJ1-5	-	TRBV4-2	TGTGCCAGCAGCCACTACCCGACAGGGGCTAGCAATCAGCCCCAGCATTTT	CASSHYPTGASNQPQHF
TRBD1	TRBJ1-1	-	TRBV9	TGTGCCAGCAGCGCTCTAGGACAGGGGGGCGGCTGGGCTTTCTTT	CASSALGQGGGWAFF
-	TRBJ1-2	-	TRBV2	TGTGCCAGCAGTGAGGGCGTAGGGTATGGCTACACCTTC	CASSEGVGYGYTF
TRBD1	TRBJ2-5	-	TRBV5-4	TGTGCCAGCAGCGAGTGGGACAGGGGGCAAGAGACCCAGTACTTC	CASSEWDRGQETQYF
-	TRBJ2-7	-	TRBV11-2	TGTGCCAGCAGCTTAACCATCATTTCCTACGAGCAGTACTTC	CASSLTIISYEQYF